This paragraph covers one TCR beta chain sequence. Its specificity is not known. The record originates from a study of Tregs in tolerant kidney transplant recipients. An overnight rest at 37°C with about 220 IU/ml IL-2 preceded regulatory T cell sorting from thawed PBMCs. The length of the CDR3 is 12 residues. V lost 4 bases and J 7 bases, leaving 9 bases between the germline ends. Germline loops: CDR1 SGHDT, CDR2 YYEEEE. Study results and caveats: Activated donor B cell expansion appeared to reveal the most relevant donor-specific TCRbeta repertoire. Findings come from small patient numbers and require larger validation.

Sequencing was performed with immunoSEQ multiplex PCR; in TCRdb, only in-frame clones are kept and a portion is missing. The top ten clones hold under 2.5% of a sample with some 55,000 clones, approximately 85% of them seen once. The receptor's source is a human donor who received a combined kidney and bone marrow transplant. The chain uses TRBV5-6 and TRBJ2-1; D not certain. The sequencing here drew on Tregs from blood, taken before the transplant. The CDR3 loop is CASSPVGNEQFF. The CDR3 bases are TGTGCCAGCAGCCCGGTGGGGAATGAGCAGTTCTTC.